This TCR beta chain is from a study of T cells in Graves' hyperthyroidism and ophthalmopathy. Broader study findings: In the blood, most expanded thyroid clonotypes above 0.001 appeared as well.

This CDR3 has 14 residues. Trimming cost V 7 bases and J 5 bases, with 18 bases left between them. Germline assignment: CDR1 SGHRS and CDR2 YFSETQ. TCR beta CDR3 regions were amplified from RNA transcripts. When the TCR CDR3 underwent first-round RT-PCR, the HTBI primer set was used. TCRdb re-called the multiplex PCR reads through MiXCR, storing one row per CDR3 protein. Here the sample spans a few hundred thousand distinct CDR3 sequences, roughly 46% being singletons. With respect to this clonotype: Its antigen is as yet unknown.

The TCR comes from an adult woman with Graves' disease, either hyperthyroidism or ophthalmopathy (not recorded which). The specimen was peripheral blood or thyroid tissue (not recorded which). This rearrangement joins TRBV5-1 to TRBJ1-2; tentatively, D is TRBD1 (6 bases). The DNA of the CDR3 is TGCGCCAGCCGCTCCGGGGGCCCTATATATGGCTACACCTTC. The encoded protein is CASRSGGPIYGYTF.